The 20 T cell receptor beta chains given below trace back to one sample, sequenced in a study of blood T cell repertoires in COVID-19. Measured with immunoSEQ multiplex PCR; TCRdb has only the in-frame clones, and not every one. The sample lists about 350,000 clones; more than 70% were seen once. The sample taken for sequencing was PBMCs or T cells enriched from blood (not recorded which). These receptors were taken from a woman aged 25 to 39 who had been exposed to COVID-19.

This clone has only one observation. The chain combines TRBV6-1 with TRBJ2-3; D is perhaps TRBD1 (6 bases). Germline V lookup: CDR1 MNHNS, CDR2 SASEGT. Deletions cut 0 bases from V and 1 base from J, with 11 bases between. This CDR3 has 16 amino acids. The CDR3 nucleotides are TGTGCCAGCAGTGAAGCTTACAGGGAAGGCACAGATACGCAGTATTTT. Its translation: CASSEAYREGTDTQYF.

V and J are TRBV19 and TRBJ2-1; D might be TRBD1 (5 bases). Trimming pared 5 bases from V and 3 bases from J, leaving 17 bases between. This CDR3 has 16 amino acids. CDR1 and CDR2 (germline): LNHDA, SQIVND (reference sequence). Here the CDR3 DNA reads TGTGCCAGTAGTCCCCAGGGAAGTCTATACTACAATGAGCAGTTCTTC. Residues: CASSPQGSLYYNEQFF.

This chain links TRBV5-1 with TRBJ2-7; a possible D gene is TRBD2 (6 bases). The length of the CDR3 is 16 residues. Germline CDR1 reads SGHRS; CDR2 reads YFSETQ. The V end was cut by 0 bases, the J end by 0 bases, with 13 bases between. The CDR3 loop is CASSLAVLTSSYEQYF. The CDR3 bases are TGCGCCAGCAGCTTGGCCGTCCTGACTAGCTCCTACGAGCAGTACTTC.

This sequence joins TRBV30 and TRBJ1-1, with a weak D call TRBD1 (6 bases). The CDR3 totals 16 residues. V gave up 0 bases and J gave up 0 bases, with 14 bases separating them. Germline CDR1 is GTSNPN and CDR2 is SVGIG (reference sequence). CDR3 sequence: CAWSVPFDRLNTEAFF. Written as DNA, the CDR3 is TGTGCCTGGAGTGTACCTTTCGACAGGCTGAACACTGAAGCTTTCTTT.

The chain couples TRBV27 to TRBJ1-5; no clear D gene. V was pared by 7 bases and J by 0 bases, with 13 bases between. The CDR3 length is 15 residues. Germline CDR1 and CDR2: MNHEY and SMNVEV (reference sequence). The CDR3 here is CASTIRGDSNQPQHF. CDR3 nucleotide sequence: TGTGCCAGCACTATACGGGGTGATAGCAATCAGCCCCAGCATTTT.

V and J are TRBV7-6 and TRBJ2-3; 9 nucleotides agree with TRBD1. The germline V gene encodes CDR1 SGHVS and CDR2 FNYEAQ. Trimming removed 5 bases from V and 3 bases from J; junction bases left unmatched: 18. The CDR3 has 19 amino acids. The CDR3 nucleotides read TGTGCCAGCAGCACCCGGGACAGGGTGTCTCTAACAGGAACAGATACGCAGTATTTT. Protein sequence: CASSTRDRVSLTGTDTQYF.

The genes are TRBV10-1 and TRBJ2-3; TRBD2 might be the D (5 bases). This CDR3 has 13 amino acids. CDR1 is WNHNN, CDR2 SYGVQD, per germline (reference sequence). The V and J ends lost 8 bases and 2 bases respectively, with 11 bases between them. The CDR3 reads CASSLTTTDTQYF. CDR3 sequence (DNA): TGCGCCAGCTCCCTGACTACCACAGATACGCAGTATTTT.

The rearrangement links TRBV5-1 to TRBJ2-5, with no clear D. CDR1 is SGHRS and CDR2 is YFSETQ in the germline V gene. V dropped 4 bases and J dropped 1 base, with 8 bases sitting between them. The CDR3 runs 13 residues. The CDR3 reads CASSLPLQETQYF. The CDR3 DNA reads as TGCGCCAGCAGCCTTCCCCTCCAAGAGACCCAGTACTTC. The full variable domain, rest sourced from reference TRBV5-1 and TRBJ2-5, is KAGVTQTPRYLIKTRGQQVTLSCSPISGHRSVSWYQQTPGQGLQFLFEYFSETQRNKGNFPGRFSGRQFSNSRSEMNVSTLELGDSALYLCASSLPLQETQYFGPGTRLLVL.

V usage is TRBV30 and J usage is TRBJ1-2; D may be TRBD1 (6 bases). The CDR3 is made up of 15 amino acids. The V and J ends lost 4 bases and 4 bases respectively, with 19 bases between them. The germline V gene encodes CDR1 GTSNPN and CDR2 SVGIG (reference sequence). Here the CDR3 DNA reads TGTGCCTGGACCCGACAGGATAGATTGGGCTATGGCTACACCTTC. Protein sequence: CAWTRQDRLGYGYTF.

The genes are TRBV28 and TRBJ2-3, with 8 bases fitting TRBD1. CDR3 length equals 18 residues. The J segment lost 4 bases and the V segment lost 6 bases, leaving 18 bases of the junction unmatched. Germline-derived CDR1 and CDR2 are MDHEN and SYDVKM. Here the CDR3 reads CASSLRPGQGIEADTQYF. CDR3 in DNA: TGTGCCAGCAGCCTACGCCCAGGACAGGGTATTGAAGCAGATACGCAGTATTTT.

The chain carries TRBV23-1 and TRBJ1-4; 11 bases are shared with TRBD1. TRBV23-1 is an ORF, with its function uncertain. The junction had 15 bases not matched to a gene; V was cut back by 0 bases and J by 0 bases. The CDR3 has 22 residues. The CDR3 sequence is CASSQSLIRDRGDKTTNEKLFF. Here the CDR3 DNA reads TGCGCCAGCAGTCAATCACTTATCCGGGACAGGGGGGATAAAACAACTAATGAAAAACTGTTTTTT.

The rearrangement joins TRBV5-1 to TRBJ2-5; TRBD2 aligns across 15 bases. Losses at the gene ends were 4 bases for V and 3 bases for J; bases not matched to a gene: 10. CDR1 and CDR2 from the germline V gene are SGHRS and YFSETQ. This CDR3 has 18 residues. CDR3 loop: CASSGGTSGRSLKETQYF. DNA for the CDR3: TGCGCCAGCAGCGGGGGGACTAGCGGGAGGTCTCTAAAAGAGACCCAGTACTTC.

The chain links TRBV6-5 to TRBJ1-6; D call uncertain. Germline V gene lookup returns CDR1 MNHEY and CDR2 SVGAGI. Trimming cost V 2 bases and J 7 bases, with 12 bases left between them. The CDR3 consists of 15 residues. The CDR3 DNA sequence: TGTGCCAGCAGTTACCAAGGAGAGCGAAATTCACCCCTCCACTTT. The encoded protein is CASSYQGERNSPLHF.

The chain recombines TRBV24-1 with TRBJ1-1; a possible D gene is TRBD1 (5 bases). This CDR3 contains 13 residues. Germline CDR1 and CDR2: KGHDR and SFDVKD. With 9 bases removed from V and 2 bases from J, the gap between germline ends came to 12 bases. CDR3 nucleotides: TGTGCCACCGTTAATGGGGCTAACACTGAAGCTTTCTTT. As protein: CATVNGANTEAFF.

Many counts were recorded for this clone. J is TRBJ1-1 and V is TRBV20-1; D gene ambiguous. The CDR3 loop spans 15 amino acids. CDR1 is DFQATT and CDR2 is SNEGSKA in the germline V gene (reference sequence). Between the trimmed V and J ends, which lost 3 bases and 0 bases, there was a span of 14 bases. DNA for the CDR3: TGCAGTGCTAGTAGGCTAGGTCGGGTGAACACTGAAGCTTTCTTT. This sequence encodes CSASRLGRVNTEAFF.

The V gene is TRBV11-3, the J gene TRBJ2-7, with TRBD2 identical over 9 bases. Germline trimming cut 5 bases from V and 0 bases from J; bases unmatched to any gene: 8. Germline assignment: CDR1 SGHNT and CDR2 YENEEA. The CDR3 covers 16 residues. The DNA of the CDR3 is TGTGCCAGCAGCCCAAAGAATAGCGGGAGCTCCTACGAGCAGTACTTC. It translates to CASSPKNSGSSYEQYF.

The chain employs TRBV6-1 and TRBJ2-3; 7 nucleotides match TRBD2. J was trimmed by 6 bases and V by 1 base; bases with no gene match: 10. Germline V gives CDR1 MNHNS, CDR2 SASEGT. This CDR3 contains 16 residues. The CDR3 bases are TGTGCCAGCAGTGAAGGGGCGGGAGCTGTCAGGGATACGCAGTATTTT. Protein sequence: CASSEGAGAVRDTQYF.

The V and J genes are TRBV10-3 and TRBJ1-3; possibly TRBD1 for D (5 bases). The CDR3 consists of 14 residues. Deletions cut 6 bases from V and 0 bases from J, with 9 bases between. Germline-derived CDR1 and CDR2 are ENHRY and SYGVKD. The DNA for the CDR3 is TGTGCCATCAGGATGACAGTCTCTGGAAACACCATATATTTT. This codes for CAIRMTVSGNTIYF.

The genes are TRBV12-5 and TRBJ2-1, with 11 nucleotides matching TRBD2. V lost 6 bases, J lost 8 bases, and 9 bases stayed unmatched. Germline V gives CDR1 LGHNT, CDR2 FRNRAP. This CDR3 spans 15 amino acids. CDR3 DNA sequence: TGTGCTAGTGGACGACTAGCGGGAATCTTCCATGAGCAGTTCTTC. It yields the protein CASGRLAGIFHEQFF. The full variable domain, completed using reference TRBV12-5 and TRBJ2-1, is DARVTQTPRHKVTEMGQEVTMRCQPILGHNTVFWYRQTMMQGLELLAYFRNRAPLDDSGMPKDRFSAEMPDATLATLKIQPSEPRDSAVYFCASGRLAGIFHEQFFGPGTRLTVL.

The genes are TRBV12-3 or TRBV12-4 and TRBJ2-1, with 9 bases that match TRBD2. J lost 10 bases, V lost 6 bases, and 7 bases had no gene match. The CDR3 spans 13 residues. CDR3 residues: CASRPGTSREQFF. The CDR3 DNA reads TGTGCCAGCAGGCCAGGGACTAGCCGAGAGCAGTTCTTC.